The present T cell receptor (beta chain) was sequenced within a study of cytomegalovirus exposure and HLA in healthy donors (dated 2017 in TCRdb). Broadly, across the study: In an earlier analysis of under 600 of the donors, approximately 260 Gb of sequence data and 90 million to 120 million unique TCR beta sequences from about 190 million T cells were reported. Roughly 310 gigabases of sequencing data and some 85 million unique TCR sequences were included in an early release covering around 650 HLA-typed donors. The genetic ancestry cluster associated with self-reported Caucasian donors included about 84% of the 300 to 450 genotyped donors. The study aimed to test whether cataloging public T cell receptors could reveal signatures of past pathogen exposure. Using immunosequencing, the study profiled T cell repertoires from 500 to 800 subjects and related those repertoires to cytomegalovirus serostatus. A separate validation cohort of approximately 130 different subjects was used in addition to the 666-subject first cohort. The study combined high-throughput TCR immunosequencing, statistical association of individual TCRs with disease status, and machine learning to predict cytomegalovirus infection status. To study patterns of TCR occurrence, a later analysis re-analyzed previously published TCR beta repertoires from 666 donors and added high-resolution HLA genotyping. Rather than drawing on any new phenotypic data, the later analysis identified candidate immune exposures from TCR beta sequences and the way those sequences occurred across donors. An earlier analysis of fewer than 700 of the donors applied high-throughput TCR beta sequencing to assess whether each TCR beta V gene segment acted as functional or pseudogenic. Donor age, sex, ethnicity and CMV serostatus were compiled alongside the repertoire data. In a later genetic analysis, genome-wide SNP genotypes for about three fifths of the 666 donors were used, and that subset was treated as a discovery cohort. Every repertoire in the discovery cohort had been generated on one and the same sequencing platform. HLA typing covered class I and class II loci at four-digit resolution. Typing coverage varied by locus: roughly 620-640 donors for A, B, C, DRB1 and DQB1; more than 500 for DQA1; about 570 for DPA1; around 450 for DPB1. A handful of DR-DQ haplotypes were handled as single units for association and clustering because linkage in the cohort was strong. Across some 400 genotyped donors of the cohort, an average of roughly 200,000 unique TCR beta nucleotide sequences per donor were sequenced, and roughly a sixth of those sequences were non-productive.

This clone was counted between two and nine times. No cognate antigen has been identified for it. Within one base of it there is no much larger clone, and no base qualities were kept. In total, over 600 healthy bone marrow donors made up the cohort. At the time of sampling, all cohort members were nominally healthy, though unrecorded immune exposures were likely present. The donor was CMV seropositive and belonged to the group of 270 or so seropositive cohort members. Each donor provided a peripheral blood sample, and peripheral blood mononuclear cells were used for TCR beta sequencing. Genomic DNA was extracted from the blood cell samples with the Qiagen DNeasy Blood Extraction Kit. Study-wide findings and limitations: According to the authors, the approach could potentially be generalized to other disease states and immunological phenotypes. Several of the top co-occurrence clusters appeared to be linked to parvovirus B19, influenza, CMV and Epstein-Barr virus, according to a later analysis. A few of the identified cytomegalovirus-associated TCR beta chains were confirmed in vitro to be specific for cytomegalovirus antigens. According to a later analysis, most CMV-associated TCR beta chains appeared to be HLA-restricted, and the HLA associations seemed to be driven largely by CMV exposure. For the cohort, immune exposure information was limited to CMV serostatus. In both the original and validation cohorts, the classifier was reported to diagnose cytomegalovirus status with high specificity and sensitivity. Presence/absence analyses assumed roughly uniform sequencing depth across donors, an assumption that may not hold. In a later analysis, HLA-associated TCR beta chains were found to be more clonally expanded and to have lower generation probabilities than equally common non-associated chains. In an earlier analysis of several hundred of the donors, most TCR beta V segments were observed in productive rearrangements about 90% or about 30% of the time, broadly matching IMGT annotations. The cohort was sequenced for TCR beta chains only, and without alpha or paired-chain data the features that could be detected were limited. Assigning TCR associations to individual alleles was difficult when HLA alleles, especially DR and DQ, strongly co-occurred. A later genetic analysis reported fewer N-insertions in productive TCRs among donors in an Asian-associated ancestry cluster than the roughly 620-donor mean. A cluster of highly shared sequence variants was judged likely to be a technical artifact of the sequencing pipeline. A further reported finding was that TCR beta sequences accurately predicted the HLA-A and HLA-B alleles for most subjects in the first cohort. In a later analysis, TCR association rates were found to vary across HLA loci, with the most associated TCRs seen for DRB1 alleles and the fewest for HLA-C alleles. Some IMGT-functional V segments, including TRBV6-2 and TRBV6-3, could not be told apart with the 87-base-pair reads, so those segments were excluded. A later analysis associated about 17,000 TCR beta sequences with specific HLA alleles at a false discovery rate of 0.05. V-gene and J-gene trimming of TCR beta chains was associated with a missense DCLRE1C variant in a later genetic analysis, and the association was replicated in an independent cohort. Because counts were too low, about 18 rarely observed V segments, including chromosome 9 orphons, were excluded from the earlier analysis of around 640 of the donors. Linkage disequilibrium might explain the correlated functional status among segregating V segments, but an unknown experimental factor could not be excluded. While some public TCRs were present in many individuals, most TCR sequences turned up only very rarely across donors. The study listed 170 or so TCR beta chains as associated with cytomegalovirus. Because HLA typing was missing for some donors at each locus, association tests included only the typed subset.

At the junction V is shortened by 10 bases and J by 6 bases, with 16 bases in between. The germline V gene provides CDR1 ENHRY and CDR2 SYGVKD. From cysteine to phenylalanine, the CDR3 is 13 amino acids long. Only CDR3 DNA remains: 39 bases, in frame from the first base. Library preparation employed the immunoSEQ multiplex PCR assay. The multiplex PCR relied on a mix of 60 forward primers for TCR Vbeta segments and 13 reverse primers for TCR Jbeta segments. The CDR3 region of rearranged TCR beta genes was amplified from genomic DNA with a multiplex PCR assay. On the Illumina HiSeq System, the amplified TCR beta libraries were sequenced as 87-base-pair reads. Per the source publication's procedure: In a later analysis, tens of millions of unique TCR beta chains were counted across the roughly 700 repertoires, and approximately 11 million of these chains were shared by at least two donors. To remove PCR and sequencing errors, raw reads were error-corrected and collapsed into unique sequences using a nearest-neighbor algorithm that merged closely related sequences. V, D and J gene segments were assigned by aligning CDR3 sequences to IMGT reference sequences. For a sequence to be retained, a match of at least six nucleotides was required to both a V gene segment and a J gene segment. Rearrangements were called productive when the CDR3 lacked stop codons and stayed in frame with V and J; all others were non-productive. Following IMGT convention, CDR3 was defined as the stretch from the second conserved V-encoded cysteine up to the conserved J-encoded phenylalanine. The earlier analysis of 587 of the donors excluded any sequence lacking an unambiguous match to a single V gene segment. An earlier analysis of some 610 of the donors called V segments functional above 56.7% productive rearrangements and segregating when the between-donor standard deviation exceeded 5%. A statistical classification framework was developed to diagnose cytomegalovirus status using the catalog of TCR beta chain sequences. A later analysis assigned V and J genes by comparing TCR nucleotide sequences with IMGT/GENE-DB human TR gene sequences. The TCRdist pipeline was used in a later analysis to assign CDR3 sequences and most-parsimonious VDJ recombination scenarios. A later analysis defined each TCR beta chain by its CDR3 amino acid sequence plus V-gene family, and excluded reads lacking a unique V-gene family. A later analysis removed 592 highly shared, low-generation-probability nucleotide sequences to deal with suspected cross-contamination and a sequencing artifact. A later analysis calculated a clonal expansion index for each public chain from normalized within-repertoire ranks of inferred template counts. A later analysis computed generation probabilities with a VDJ recombination model fitted to out-of-frame rearrangements, and checked the results against IGoR. A later analysis scored TCR-TCR, TCR-HLA and TCR-CMV co-occurrence with hypergeometric tests, applying a repertoire-size bias correction to TCR pairs. In a later analysis, false discovery rates were estimated by permuting HLA or CMV assignments 20 times. In a later analysis, co-occurring TCRs were grouped with DBSCAN, and TCRdist sequence similarity was added when clustering was performed within HLA-allele-positive subsets. Repertoires with fewer than 30,000 or more than 120,000 public chains, plus five repertoires with anomalous nucleotide sharing, were excluded from co-occurrence clustering. Sourced from immuneACCESS, this table was stored by TCRdb with only in-frame sequences that have V and J called. A share of the clones is absent; for the studies checked, an unresolved V gene accounts for under half, and the remainder has no known explanation. The V and J calls and clone size are taken from that table; D and trimming were inferred from the DNA. Within this sample are approximately 150,000 clones, with about 80% of them counted one time only. The ten largest clones add up to 9% to 10% of the sample.

The source is a man in his late teens or twenties in good health and CMV-seropositive. The sample was PBMCs. In this chain, TRBV10-3 is recombined with TRBJ1-3; the best D guess is TRBD1, with 6 bases matching. The nucleotide sequence is given as TGTGCCAACGGGGGGGGCGCTGAAAACACCATATATTTT. This codes for CANGGGAENTIYF.